The 26 T cell receptor beta chains in this list originate from one sample, sequenced in a study of shared clonotypes between healthy human individuals (dated by TCRdb to 2020 to 2022). Libraries were made using the immunoSEQ multiplex PCR assay. Entries here come from immuneACCESS through TCRdb and include only in-frame sequences with V and J called. Some clones fail to appear in such tables; in the studies checked, an unresolved V gene covers under half of the shortfall, and the cause of the remainder is unknown. The sample table records more than 2 million clones; around 93% of these occur just once. The top ten clones comprise more than 1.5% of the sample. CD8 naive samples were CD45RO-negative cells positively selected for CCR7, giving a CD45RA+CCR7+ population that excluded TemRA cells. Sequenced input: naive CD8+ T cells from PBMCs. Per the publication, the cell subset or site label means: CD45RA+CCR7+. These receptors were collected from a man aged 18 to 29 in good health. Some clones in this sample may be carry-over from other donors' samples.

V and J are TRBV7-9 and TRBJ2-1; 7 nucleotides match TRBD2. Germline values: CDR1 SEHNR, CDR2 FQNEAQ (reference sequence). The V segment lost 5 bases and the J segment 4 bases; nucleotides outside the gene matches: 14. The CDR3 contains 17 residues. The CDR3: CASSPGGGTPRYNEQFF. The DNA for the CDR3 is TGTGCCAGCAGCCCGGGGGGAGGGACCCCTCGTTACAATGAGCAGTTCTTC.

In the case of this clone: The same CDR3 is also encoded by other DNA sequences in this sample. The chain employs TRBV10-1 and TRBJ2-7; D uncertain. Germline CDR1 WNHNN, CDR2 SYGVQD (reference sequence). This CDR3 region has 13 residues. The ends were cut back, 0 bases at V and 1 base at J, with 4 bases in the middle. CDR3 nucleotide sequence: TGCGCCAGCAGTGAGTCTGGGTCCTACGAGCAGTACTTC. It encodes CASSESGSYEQYF.

With respect to this clone: Other DNA sequences in the sample encode the same CDR3. The chain employs TRBV27 and TRBJ1-2; 7 bases fit TRBD1. Germline lookup yields CDR1 MNHEY and CDR2 SMNVEV (reference sequence). The V segment lost 5 bases and the J segment 2 bases; nucleotides outside the gene matches: 5. The CDR3 loop spans 14 amino acids. Here the CDR3 DNA reads TGTGCCAGCAGTACGAGACAGGGAAACTATGGCTACACCTTC. The encoded protein is CASSTRQGNYGYTF.

DNA of the CDR3: TGTGCCAGCAGCCAAGTCAGGGGCGCTGAAGCTTTCTTT. It is translated as CASSQVRGAEAFF. V is TRBV14 and J is TRBJ1-1; the D gene is possibly TRBD1 (6 bases). V lost 1 base and J lost 6, with 9 bases in between. The CDR3 runs 13 residues. Germline CDR1 SGHDN, CDR2 FVKESK.

The V and J genes are TRBV11-2 and TRBJ2-5; D is undetermined. The CDR3 has 13 amino acids. CDR1 and CDR2 (germline): SGHAT, FQNNGV. V shed 6 bases and J shed 3 bases, with 11 bases lying between them. DNA of the CDR3: TGTGCCAGCAGGCAACGAACAGAAGAGACCCAGTACTTC. Translation: CASRQRTEETQYF.

This rearrangement joins TRBV10-3 to TRBJ2-1, with D tentatively TRBD2 (6 bases). There are 13 residues in the CDR3. Trimming cost V 4 bases and J 7 bases, with 11 bases left between them. Germline lookup yields CDR1 ENHRY and CDR2 SYGVKD. Here the CDR3 DNA reads TGTGCCATCAGTGCCGGGAGCGGTAATGAGCAGTTCTTC. Amino acids: CAISAGSGNEQFF.

This clone has only one observation. V usage is TRBV29-1 and J usage is TRBJ2-1, with D tentatively TRBD1 (6 bases). The CDR3 runs 16 residues. Germline V gene data show CDR1 as SQVTM and CDR2 as ANQGSEA. Trimming took 2 bases from V and 4 from J, leaving 18 bases between them. CDR3 residues: CSVERKPGTLYNEQFF. In nucleotides, the CDR3 is TGCAGCGTTGAACGGAAGCCCGGGACACTATACAATGAGCAGTTCTTC.

The chain uses TRBV5-1 and TRBJ2-5, with 10 nucleotides matching TRBD1. Per the germline V gene, CDR1 is SGHRS and CDR2 is YFSETQ. CDR3 length equals 17 residues. V lost 0 bases, J lost 2 bases, and 7 bases stayed unmatched. CDR3 DNA sequence: TGCGCCAGCAGCTTGGTCCCGGGACAGGGGAGGCAAGAGACCCAGTACTTC. Translating it yields CASSLVPGQGRQETQYF.

The V call is TRBV7-9, the J call TRBJ1-1; a possible D gene is TRBD1 (5 bases). Trimming cost V 11 bases and J 1 base, with 20 bases left between them. The CDR3 runs 15 residues. Per the germline V gene, CDR1 is SEHNR and CDR2 is FQNEAQ (reference sequence). CDR3 sequence (DNA): TGTGCCCTCCCGGGACCGACTACTTCGAACACTGAAGCTTTCTTT. Protein: CALPGPTTSNTEAFF.

The genes are TRBV5-1 and TRBJ2-5; tentatively, D is TRBD1 or TRBD2 (6 bases each). CDR3 length equals 15 residues. The ends were cut back, 4 bases at V and 4 bases at J, with 17 bases in the middle. Germline V gene sequence: CDR1 SGHRS, CDR2 YFSETQ. The chain's CDR3 is CASSPEGGLPETQYF. CDR3 nucleotide sequence: TGCGCCAGCAGCCCCGAGGGGGGTTTGCCAGAGACCCAGTACTTC.

V and J are TRBV27 and TRBJ2-7; tentatively, D is TRBD1 (5 bases). The CDR3 is 13 amino acids. Germline V CDR1 and CDR2: MNHEY, SMNVEV (reference sequence). V lost 2 bases and J 5 bases, leaving 10 bases between the germline ends. In DNA, the CDR3 is TGTGCCAGCAGTTTAGCAGGGCCTAACGAGCAGTACTTC. Its translation is CASSLAGPNEQYF.

This CDR3 reads CASSGTGTTNEKLFF. Here the CDR3 DNA reads TGTGCCAGCAGCGGTACCGGGACCACTAATGAAAAACTGTTTTTT. The J gene is TRBJ1-4, the V gene TRBV9; D perhaps matches TRBD1 (5 bases). The CDR3 length is 15 residues. Deletions cut 3 bases from V and 2 bases from J, with 11 bases between. Germline CDR1 SGDLS, CDR2 YYNGEE.

V is TRBV7-3 and J is TRBJ2-1, with 10 nucleotides matching TRBD2. Germline CDR1 reads SGHTA; CDR2 reads FQGTGA. Trimming cost V 0 bases and J 3 bases; bases outside gene matches: 2. The CDR3 length is 16 residues. The CDR3 region has the DNA TGTGCCAGCAGCTTAACAGCGGGAGGGATCTACAATGAGCAGTTCTTC. This encodes CASSLTAGGIYNEQFF.

The rearrangement links TRBV27 to TRBJ1-5; D possibly corresponds to TRBD1 (6 bases). The germline gives CDR1 MNHEY, CDR2 SMNVEV (reference sequence). The CDR3 loop spans 16 amino acids. V gave up 6 bases and J gave up 2 bases, with 17 bases separating them. DNA of the CDR3: TGTGCCAGCAGACCCGACAGGAAATATGGCAATCAGCCCCAGCATTTT. Encoded protein: CASRPDRKYGNQPQHF.

The chain uses TRBV5-1 and TRBJ1-1; TRBD1 aligns across 10 bases. The CDR3 runs 17 residues. CDR1 is SGHRS, CDR2 YFSETQ, per germline. After removal of 0 bases from V and 3 bases from J, the junction contained 8 bases not matched to a gene. DNA of the CDR3: TGCGCCAGCAGCTTGGCCCGGACAGGGGGAGGGGACACTGAAGCTTTCTTT. This sequence encodes CASSLARTGGGDTEAFF.

J is TRBJ2-1 and V is TRBV7-9; no clear D gene. Germline V CDR1 and CDR2: SEHNR, FQNEAQ (reference sequence). Trimming removed 5 bases from V and 3 bases from J, with 20 bases in between. CDR3 length equals 17 residues. The CDR3 sequence: CASSLHGATFLYNEQFF. The CDR3 DNA reads TGTGCCAGCAGCCTACATGGAGCCACCTTTCTCTACAATGAGCAGTTCTTC. Filled out from reference TRBV7-9 and TRBJ2-1, the complete variable domain reads DTGVSQNPRHKITKRGQNVTFRCDPISEHNRLYWYRQTLGQGPEFLTYFQNEAQLEKSRLLSDRFSAERPKGSFSTLEIQRTEQGDSAMYLCASSLHGATFLYNEQFFGPGTRLTVL.

The chain's CDR3 is CSVISGQGTYEQYF. CDR3 coding DNA: TGCAGCGTAATATCGGGACAGGGTACTTACGAGCAGTACTTC. This chain uses TRBV29-1 with TRBJ2-7; 9 bases fit TRBD1. J was trimmed by 4 bases and V by 6 bases; bases with no gene match: 10. The length of the CDR3 is 14 residues. Germline V lookup: CDR1 SQVTM, CDR2 ANQGSEA.

The chain couples TRBV14 to TRBJ2-1, with unresolved D. V gave up 0 bases and J gave up 6 bases, with 21 bases separating them. Germline CDR1 is SGHDN and CDR2 is FVKESK. CDR3 size: 18 residues. CDR3 amino acids: CASSQDLPIAEVGNEQFF. The CDR3 DNA reads TGTGCCAGCAGCCAAGACCTCCCGATCGCGGAAGTAGGCAATGAGCAGTTCTTC.

The CDR3 DNA sequence: TGTGCCAGCAGCTTAGTAGGGGGGACAGTTATCGAAAAACTGTTTTTT. Residues: CASSLVGGTVIEKLFF. The genes are TRBV7-9 and TRBJ1-4; the match to TRBD1 covers 7 bases. The CDR3 has 16 residues. The germline V gene encodes CDR1 SEHNR and CDR2 FQNEAQ (reference sequence). V shed 1 base and J 8 bases; nucleotides not matched to a gene: 10.

On this clone itself: Other DNA sequences in this specimen translate into the identical CDR3. CDR3: CASSASGETQYF. CDR3 DNA sequence: TGTGCCAGCAGCGCATCCGGGGAGACCCAGTACTTC. The chain uses TRBV7-9 and TRBJ2-5; D not certain. CDR3 size: 12 residues. Germline V lookup: CDR1 SEHNR, CDR2 FQNEAQ (reference sequence). V was shortened by 5 bases and J by 5 bases, with 9 bases between the two germline ends.

The chain couples TRBV7-9 to TRBJ2-1, with TRBD2 identical over 8 bases. The J segment lost 0 bases and the V segment lost 11 bases, leaving 6 bases of the junction unmatched. The CDR3 extends over 14 amino acids. Germline V gene sequence: CDR1 SEHNR, CDR2 FQNEAQ (reference sequence). Here the CDR3 reads CADSGTSSYNEQFF. The CDR3 DNA follows: TGTGCCGACTCCGGGACTAGCTCCTACAATGAGCAGTTCTTC.

The V call is TRBV5-1, the J call TRBJ1-3; no reliable D call. CDR1 and CDR2 (germline): SGHRS, YFSETQ. CDR3 length equals 14 residues. Trimming removed 4 bases from V and 0 bases from J, with 8 bases in between. CDR3 nucleotides: TGCGCCAGCAGCCTGAGCGTCTCTGGAAACACCATATATTTT. This encodes CASSLSVSGNTIYF.

In its sample, this clone was seen once. The CDR3 sequence is CSVEDLGGGNYGYTF. In DNA form, the CDR3 reads TGCAGCGTTGAAGATCTAGGGGGCGGTAACTATGGCTACACCTTC. The V gene is TRBV29-1, the J gene TRBJ1-2; 7 bases align to TRBD1. V shed 0 bases and J 1 base; nucleotides not matched to a gene: 5. The germline CDR1 and CDR2 sequences are SQVTM and ANQGSEA. This CDR3 is built from 15 residues.

This clone was counted a few times. V and J are TRBV18 and TRBJ1-2; unclear D gene. The CDR3 totals 14 residues. V gave up 6 bases and J gave up 7 bases, with 18 bases separating them. CDR1 KGHSH and CDR2 LQKENI come from the germline V gene. This CDR3 reads CASSISRENFGYTF. The DNA of the CDR3 is TGTGCCAGCTCCATATCCCGTGAGAATTTTGGCTACACCTTC. Using reference TRBV18 and TRBJ1-2 for the parts outside the CDR3, the full variable domain is NAGVMQNPRHLVRRRGQEARLRCSPMKGHSHVYWYRQLPEEGLKFMVYLQKENIIDESGMPKERFSAEFPKEGPSILRIQQVVRGDSAAYFCASSISRENFGYTFGSGTRLTVV.

The chain carries TRBV7-8 and TRBJ1-4, with TRBD1 as a possible D gene (6 bases). The germline CDR1 and CDR2 sequences are SGHVS and FQNEAQ. The CDR3 covers 16 residues. The ends were cut back, 2 bases at V and 0 bases at J, with 10 bases in the middle. The CDR3 protein is CASSLWTAATNEKLFF. The CDR3 DNA is TGTGCCAGCAGCTTATGGACAGCTGCAACTAATGAAAAACTGTTTTTT.

The chain links TRBV11-2 to TRBJ1-2, with D uncertain. In germline, CDR1 is SGHAT, CDR2 FQNNGV. V was shortened by 1 base and J by 9 bases, with 9 bases between the two germline ends. The CDR3 is made up of 12 amino acids. The CDR3 loop reads CASSLGRQRYTF. The CDR3 nucleotides are TGTGCCAGCAGCTTAGGCCGTCAGCGCTACACCTTC. Filled out from reference TRBV11-2 and TRBJ1-2, the complete variable domain reads EAGVAQSPRYKIIEKRQSVAFWCNPISGHATLYWYQQILGQGPKLLIQFQNNGVVDDSQLPKDRFSAERLKGVDSTLKIQPAKLEDSAVYLCASSLGRQRYTFGSGTRLTVV.